The 19 T cell receptor beta chains in this list originate from one sample, sequenced in a study of T cell repertoires in cytomegalovirus infection. In TCRdb, the reads were re-called with MiXCR into one record per CDR3 protein. The table lists some 700,000 distinct CDR3 sequences, approximately 40% of them singletons. Sequenced input: PBMCs. Source of these receptors: a human donor in good health (CMV status not recorded). Some clones in this sample may be carry-over from other donors' samples.

The chain couples TRBV27 to TRBJ2-7; the match to TRBD1 covers 7 bases. In germline, CDR1 is MNHEY, CDR2 SMNVEV (reference sequence). The CDR3 has 16 residues. V shed 3 bases, J shed 2 bases, and the junction held 10 bases outside the gene matches. This CDR3 is CASSFEAGTEAYEQYF. As DNA, the CDR3 is TGTGCCAGCAGTTTCGAGGCAGGGACAGAAGCCTACGAGCAGTACTTC.

This clonotype was recorded many times. This chain uses TRBV7-9 with TRBJ2-1; D gene unclear. The CDR3 extends over 15 amino acids. From germline, CDR1 is SEHNR and CDR2 FQNEAQ (reference sequence). V was trimmed by 2 bases and J by 3 bases, leaving 11 bases between them. CDR3: CASSLRGSLYNEQFF. The CDR3 DNA is TGTGCCAGCAGCTTACGAGGTAGCCTCTACAATGAGCAGTTCTTC. Supplemented by reference TRBV7-9 and TRBJ2-1, the full variable domain reads DTGVSQNPRHKITKRGQNVTFRCDPISEHNRLYWYRQTLGQGPEFLTYFQNEAQLEKSRLLSDRFSAERPKGSFSTLEIQRTEQGDSAMYLCASSLRGSLYNEQFFGPGTRLTVL.

This clonotype has only a few counts. The chain has TRBV15 and TRBJ2-3, with D possibly TRBD2 on 6 matching bases. V was clipped by 4 bases and J by 2 bases, with 22 bases between them. Germline loops: CDR1 LNHNV, CDR2 YYDKDF (reference sequence). The CDR3 runs 18 residues. CDR3 bases: TGTGCCACCAGCATTTCCCGGGAGACCCGGACTAACACAGATACGCAGTATTTT. Its translation: CATSISRETRTNTDTQYF.

The chain carries TRBV20-1 and TRBJ1-4; perhaps TRBD1 as D (6 bases). Trimming pared 2 bases from V and 5 bases from J, leaving 9 bases between. The CDR3 length is 13 residues. CDR1 is DFQATT and CDR2 is SNEGSKA in the germline V gene (reference sequence). DNA for the CDR3: TGCAGTGCTAGATCCGGACAGAATGAAAAACTGTTTTTT. It specifies CSARSGQNEKLFF.

The chain combines TRBV6-2 or TRBV6-3 with TRBJ2-5; 10 positions match TRBD2. V shed 6 bases and J 5 bases; nucleotides not matched to a gene: 6. Germline assignment: CDR1 MNHEY and CDR2 SVGEGT. The CDR3 totals 14 residues. CDR3 residues: CASSRGLAVETQYF. CDR3 nucleotides: TGTGCCAGCAGCCGCGGACTAGCGGTGGAGACCCAGTACTTC.

This clonotype was observed a handful of times. Written as DNA, the CDR3 is TGTGCCACCATGGAGACTACCGAATCTGGGGCCAACGTCCTGACTTTC. Translating it yields CATMETTESGANVLTF. This chain uses TRBV24-1 with TRBJ2-6, with D perhaps TRBD2 (5 bases). Deletions cut 8 bases from V and 1 base from J, with 14 bases between. This CDR3 has 16 amino acids. CDR1 is KGHDR, CDR2 SFDVKD, per germline.

The chain links TRBV7-3 to TRBJ1-2, with D possibly TRBD1 on 6 matching bases. The V and J ends lost 2 bases and 8 bases respectively, with 12 bases between them. CDR3 size: 13 residues. The germline gives CDR1 SGHTA, CDR2 FQGTGA. CDR3 sequence reads: CASSLPGAGGYTF. Written as DNA, the CDR3 is TGTGCCAGCAGCTTACCGGGGGCGGGGGGCTACACCTTC.

This chain joins TRBV19 and TRBJ1-1, with D perhaps matching TRBD1 (6 bases). CDR3 length equals 13 residues. Germline CDR1 reads LNHDA; CDR2 reads SQIVND (reference sequence). V was pared by 11 bases and J by 3 bases, with 16 bases between. CDR3 sequence: CASSQGSHTEAFF. The CDR3 coding sequence is TGTGCCTCCAGCCAGGGGTCGCACACTGAAGCTTTCTTT. Full variable domain (remainder filled in from reference TRBV19 and TRBJ1-1): DGGITQSPKYLFRKEGQNVTLSCEQNLNHDAMYWYRQDPGQGLRLIYYSQIVNDFQKGDIAEGYSVSREKKESFPLTVTSAQKNPTAFYLCASSQGSHTEAFFGQGTRLTVV.

This clonotype was seen once. This chain joins TRBV4-1 and TRBJ1-1; TRBD1 is a possible D gene (6 bases). Germline-derived CDR1 and CDR2 are MGHRA and YSYEKL. This CDR3 is 16 amino acids long. V was clipped by 6 bases and J by 0 bases, with 17 bases between them. In DNA, the CDR3 is TGCGCCAGCAGTCCCGTCCCGACAGGAATGAACACTGAAGCTTTCTTT. Residues: CASSPVPTGMNTEAFF.

In nucleotides, the CDR3 is TGTGCCACCTCGAGGGGGGTTGAGCAGTTCTTC. Translated: CATSRGVEQFF. J is TRBJ2-1 and V is TRBV6-2 or TRBV6-3, with D tentatively TRBD1 or TRBD2 (6 bases each). Germline CDR1 MNHEY, CDR2 SVGEGT. Trimming shortened V by 10 bases and J by 9 bases, and 13 bases separated the two germline ends. The CDR3 totals 11 residues.

The gene calls are TRBV12-3 or TRBV12-4 and TRBJ1-1; TRBD1 is a possible D gene (5 bases). The CDR3 is made up of 16 amino acids. V shed 5 bases and J shed 4 bases, with 20 bases lying between them. CDR3 sequence: CASSQYGGVAGTEAFF. The CDR3 region has the DNA TGTGCCAGCAGTCAATACGGAGGGGTGGCAGGCACTGAAGCTTTCTTT.

The rearrangement links TRBV19 to TRBJ2-1; no firm D call. V was pared by 2 bases and J by 4 bases, with 6 bases between. The CDR3 contains 13 residues. Germline V gene lookup returns CDR1 LNHDA and CDR2 SQIVND (reference sequence). CDR3 region: CASSIFRYNEQFF. The DNA for the CDR3 is TGTGCCAGTAGTATATTCCGGTACAATGAGCAGTTCTTC.

CDR3 amino acids: CASSLGHPGGGNSPLHF. CDR3 nucleotide sequence: TGTGCCAGCAGCTTAGGCCATCCAGGGGGAGGTAATTCACCCCTCCACTTT. The chain recombines TRBV7-9 with TRBJ1-6; 7 bases agree with TRBD1. With V trimmed by 1 base and J by 6 bases, 9 bases remained unmatched. Per germline, CDR1 SEHNR and CDR2 FQNEAQ (reference sequence). This CDR3 comprises 17 residues.

The sample holds a few counts of this clonotype. J is TRBJ1-1 and V is TRBV5-1; D not resolved. The CDR3 runs to 12 residues. In germline, CDR1 is SGHRS, CDR2 YFSETQ. V was shortened by 5 bases and J by 5 bases, with 10 bases between the two germline ends. The CDR3 region has the DNA TGCGCCAGCAGGTCAAGGGCGACTGAAGCTTTCTTT. This sequence encodes CASRSRATEAFF.

The chain links TRBV20-1 to TRBJ2-3; a possible D gene is TRBD2 (5 bases). The V gene lost 4 bases and the J gene lost 5 bases, with 19 bases spanning the gap. Germline V gives CDR1 DFQATT, CDR2 SNEGSKA (reference sequence). The CDR3 contains 15 residues. The CDR3 region is CSATGGVGVGDTQYF. As DNA, the CDR3 is TGCAGTGCTACTGGTGGGGTCGGGGTCGGAGATACGCAGTATTTT.

This chain uses TRBV19 with TRBJ2-1; 7 bases map to TRBD2. V lost 5 bases, J lost 0 bases, and 4 bases stayed unmatched. The CDR3 consists of 15 residues. CDR1 and CDR2 from the germline V gene are LNHDA and SQIVND (reference sequence). The CDR3 region has the DNA TGTGCCAGTAGTTTTCGGGGGGACTCCTACAATGAGCAGTTCTTC. It is translated as CASSFRGDSYNEQFF.

This clonotype was counted only a few times. The chain carries TRBV6-5 and TRBJ1-5, with 8 bases identical to TRBD1. The length of the CDR3 is 15 residues. Germline CDR1 MNHEY, CDR2 SVGAGI. V gave up 5 bases and J gave up 5 bases; unmatched junction bases: 8. CDR3 DNA: TGTGCCAGCAGTCGAGGGGGACAGGTCTATCAGCCCCAGCATTTT. This encodes CASSRGGQVYQPQHF.

This clonotype was counted between two and nine times. The chain combines TRBV7-8 with TRBJ1-5; 7 bases line up with TRBD1. The germline V gene has CDR1 SGHVS and CDR2 FQNEAQ. This CDR3 has 13 residues. The junction had 3 bases not matched to a gene; V was cut back by 5 bases and J by 5 bases. The CDR3 nucleotides are TGTGCCAGCAGCGAGACAGGGCATCAGCCCCAGCATTTT. Amino acid sequence: CASSETGHQPQHF.

This clonotype was counted ten times or more. The chain joins TRBV7-9 to TRBJ1-2, with 10 bases matching TRBD1. CDR1 is SEHNR and CDR2 is FQNEAQ in the germline V gene (reference sequence). V trimming: 0 bases; J trimming: 2 bases; junction bases outside the gene matches: 9. This CDR3 comprises 18 residues. CDR3 residues: CASSLATGGARPNYGYTF. The DNA for the CDR3 is TGTGCCAGCAGCTTAGCGACAGGGGGCGCGAGGCCGAACTATGGCTACACCTTC. Complete variable domain (other parts from reference TRBV7-9 and TRBJ1-2): DTGVSQNPRHKITKRGQNVTFRCDPISEHNRLYWYRQTLGQGPEFLTYFQNEAQLEKSRLLSDRFSAERPKGSFSTLEIQRTEQGDSAMYLCASSLATGGARPNYGYTFGSGTRLTVV.